The clone carrying this T cell receptor beta chain was seen once. The data were taken from a study of blood T cell repertoires in COVID-19. About the study: Both acute and convalescent COVID-19 samples were obtained from the United States, Italy and Spain.

TCRdb's copy holds only in-frame clones and misses some; the assay was immunoSEQ multiplex PCR. This sample carries around 270,000 clones, 80% to 90% of them seen once, and the ten largest clones take about 2.1%. Germline CDR1 LNHDA, CDR2 SQIVND (reference sequence). CDR3 length: 15 residues. With 1 base removed from V and 1 base from J, the gap between germline ends came to 7 bases. The TCR originated in a man younger than 45 with active or convalescent COVID-19. This chain connects TRBV19 to TRBJ2-2; the D gene is possibly TRBD2 (5 bases). Sequencing used peripheral blood. For the CDR3, the DNA is TGTGCCAGTAGTATAGCGGGGAGGAACACCGGGGAGCTGTTTTTT. It encodes CASSIAGRNTGELFF.